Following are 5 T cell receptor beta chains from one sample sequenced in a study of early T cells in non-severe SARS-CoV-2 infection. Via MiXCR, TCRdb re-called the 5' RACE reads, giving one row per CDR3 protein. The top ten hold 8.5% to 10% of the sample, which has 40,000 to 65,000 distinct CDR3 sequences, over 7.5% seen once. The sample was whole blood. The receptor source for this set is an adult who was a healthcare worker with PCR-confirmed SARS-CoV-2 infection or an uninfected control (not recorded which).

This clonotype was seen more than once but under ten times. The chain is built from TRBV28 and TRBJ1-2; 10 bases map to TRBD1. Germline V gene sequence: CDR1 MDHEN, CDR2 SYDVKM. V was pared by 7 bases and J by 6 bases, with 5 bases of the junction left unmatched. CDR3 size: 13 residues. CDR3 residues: CASIFGTGDGYTF. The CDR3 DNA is TGTGCCAGCATCTTTGGGACAGGGGATGGCTACACCTTC.

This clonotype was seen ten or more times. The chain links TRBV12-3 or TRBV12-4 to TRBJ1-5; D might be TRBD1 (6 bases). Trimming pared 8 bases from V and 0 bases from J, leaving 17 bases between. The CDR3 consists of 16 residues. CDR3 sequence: CASGSRGRDSNQPQHF. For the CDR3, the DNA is TGTGCCAGCGGGAGCAGGGGAAGGGATAGCAATCAGCCCCAGCATTTT.

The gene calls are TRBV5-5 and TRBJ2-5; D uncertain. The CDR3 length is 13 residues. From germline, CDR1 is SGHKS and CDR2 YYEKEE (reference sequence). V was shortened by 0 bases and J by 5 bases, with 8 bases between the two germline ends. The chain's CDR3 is CASSLAIEETQYF. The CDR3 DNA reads TGTGCCAGCAGCTTGGCCATAGAGGAGACCCAGTACTTC. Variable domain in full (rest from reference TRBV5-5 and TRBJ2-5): DAGVTQSPTHLIKTRGQQVTLRCSPISGHKSVSWYQQVLGQGPQFIFQYYEKEERGRGNFPDRFSARQFPNYSSELNVNALLLGDSALYLCASSLAIEETQYFGPGTRLLVL.

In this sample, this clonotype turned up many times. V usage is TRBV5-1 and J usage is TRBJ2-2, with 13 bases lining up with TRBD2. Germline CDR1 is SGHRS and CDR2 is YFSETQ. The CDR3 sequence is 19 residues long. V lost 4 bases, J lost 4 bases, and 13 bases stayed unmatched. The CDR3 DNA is TGCGCCAGCAGCCCGCGGGGACTAGCGGGACCCCGGAGCACCGGGGAGCTGTTTTTT. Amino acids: CASSPRGLAGPRSTGELFF.

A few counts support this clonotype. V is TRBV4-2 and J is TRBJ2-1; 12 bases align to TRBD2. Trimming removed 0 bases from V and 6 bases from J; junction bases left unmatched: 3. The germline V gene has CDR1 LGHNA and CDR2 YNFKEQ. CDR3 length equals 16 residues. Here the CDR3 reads CASSQEETSGGNEQFF. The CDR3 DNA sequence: TGTGCCAGCAGCCAAGAAGAGACTAGCGGGGGCAATGAGCAGTTCTTC.